These 15 T cell receptor beta chains came from one sample sequenced in a study of blood T cell repertoires in COVID-19. TCRdb's copy holds only in-frame clones and misses some; the assay was immunoSEQ multiplex PCR. This sample has around 190,000 clones, with about 88% found just once. Input material: peripheral blood. The receptors here all came from a man aged 50 to 59 with COVID-19, enrolled during active disease.

The chain's CDR3 is CASSQAPGNTIYF. In DNA form, the CDR3 reads TGTGCCAGCAGCCAGGCCCCTGGAAACACCATATATTTT. This rearrangement joins TRBV7-9 to TRBJ1-3; D is unclear. Per the germline V gene, CDR1 is SEHNR and CDR2 is FQNEAQ (reference sequence). The CDR3 is made up of 13 amino acids. Trimming stripped 5 bases from V and 2 bases from J, with 7 bases between.

This rearrangement joins TRBV9 to TRBJ2-2; the match to TRBD2 covers 9 bases. In germline, CDR1 is SGDLS, CDR2 YYNGEE. The CDR3 spans 18 residues. Trimming removed 7 bases from V and 1 base from J; junction bases left unmatched: 14. The CDR3 sequence is CASETGLSGRGNTGELFF. CDR3 in DNA: TGTGCCAGCGAGACAGGGCTTAGCGGGAGAGGGAACACCGGGGAGCTGTTTTTT.

The chain is built from TRBV9 and TRBJ1-5; unclear D gene. Deletions cut 3 bases from V and 0 bases from J, with 10 bases between. This CDR3 spans 15 amino acids. The V gene's germline CDR1 is SGDLS and CDR2 YYNGEE. As DNA, the CDR3 is TGTGCCAGCAGCGGGTCGGGAGTTAGCAATCAGCCCCAGCATTTT. This sequence encodes CASSGSGVSNQPQHF. Supplemented by reference TRBV9 and TRBJ1-5, the full variable domain reads DSGVTQTPKHLITATGQRVTLRCSPRSGDLSVYWYQQSLDQGLQFLIQYYNGEERAKGNILERFSAQQFPDLHSELNLSSLELGDSALYFCASSGSGVSNQPQHFGDGTRLSIL.

This clone appeared once. The chain couples TRBV3-1 (or the pseudogene TRBV3-2) to TRBJ2-6; 7 nucleotides match TRBD2. Germline V gives CDR1 LGHDT, CDR2 YNNKEL (reference sequence). This CDR3 contains 20 residues. With V trimmed by 2 bases and J by 0 bases, 13 bases remained unmatched. CDR3 protein: CASSQPSGLAELSGANVLTF. CDR3 sequence (DNA): TGTGCCAGCAGCCAACCGTCAGGGCTAGCGGAACTCTCTGGGGCCAACGTCCTGACTTTC.

The chain combines TRBV7-6 with TRBJ2-3, with 10 bases that match TRBD2. The CDR3 contains 15 residues. The germline V gene has CDR1 SGHVS and CDR2 FNYEAQ. With 6 bases clipped from V and 1 base from J, the junction kept 4 bases outside the gene matches. The CDR3 loop is CASSSGRTRTDTQYF. The CDR3 DNA follows: TGTGCCAGCAGTAGCGGGAGGACCCGCACAGATACGCAGTATTTT.

The CDR3 here is CASSQHRGSNQPQHF. The CDR3 DNA sequence: TGTGCCAGTAGTCAGCACAGGGGGAGCAATCAGCCCCAGCATTTT. The gene calls are TRBV19 and TRBJ1-5; 8 bases match TRBD1. The germline gives CDR1 LNHDA, CDR2 SQIVND (reference sequence). The CDR3 extends over 15 amino acids. V lost 5 bases to trimming and J lost 1 base; unmatched junction nucleotides: 4.

For the CDR3, the DNA is TGTGCCAGCTCACCGGTAGGCCGTTCTAGCCGGGGAGTTAGCGAGCAGTTCTTC. It specifies CASSPVGRSSRGVSEQFF. The rearrangement links TRBV18 to TRBJ2-1; a possible D gene is TRBD2 (5 bases). This CDR3 is built from 18 residues. Looked up from germline, CDR1 is KGHSH and CDR2 is LQKENI. Trimming shortened V by 3 bases and J by 10 bases, and 28 bases separated the two germline ends.

The chain joins TRBV9 to TRBJ1-1; 11 bases agree with TRBD1. V lost 4 bases, J lost 4 bases, and 12 bases stayed unmatched. The germline V gene has CDR1 SGDLS and CDR2 YYNGEE. This CDR3 region has 17 residues. DNA of the CDR3: TGTGCCAGCAGCTCCGGCGGAGGACAGGGGGCAAGCACTGAAGCTTTCTTT. It specifies CASSSGGGQGASTEAFF.

Here the CDR3 reads CSVEGTVDGYTF. The CDR3 DNA is TGCAGCGTTGAAGGGACAGTTGATGGCTACACCTTC. The chain joins TRBV29-1 to TRBJ1-2, with D possibly matching TRBD1 (6 bases). The germline CDR1 and CDR2 sequences are SQVTM and ANQGSEA. Trimming removed 1 base at V and 6 bases at J, with 9 bases between. The CDR3 is made up of 12 amino acids. Based on the CDR3 plus reference TRBV29-1 and TRBJ1-2, the full variable domain is SAVISQKPSRDICQRGTSLTIQCQVDSQVTMMFWYRQQPGQSLTLIATANQGSEATYESGFVIDKFPISRPNLTFSTLTVSNMSPEDSSIYLCSVEGTVDGYTFGSGTRLTVV.

The chain combines TRBV5-1 with TRBJ2-3, with a possible D match to TRBD1 (6 bases). The CDR3 covers 16 residues. CDR1 and CDR2 from the germline V gene are SGHRS and YFSETQ. V lost 5 bases and J 2 bases, leaving 18 bases between the germline ends. The CDR3 DNA follows: TGCGCCAGCAGGAGGTTGGAGGCAGGGGTCACAGATACGCAGTATTTT. Its protein is CASRRLEAGVTDTQYF.

This clone was recorded at least ten times. The gene calls are TRBV7-8 and TRBJ2-4, with a possible D match to TRBD1 (5 bases). This CDR3 is 14 amino acids long. Germline CDR1 reads SGHVS; CDR2 reads FQNEAQ. V shed 1 base and J shed 8 bases, with 12 bases lying between them. The CDR3 sequence is CASSLVGVRDIQYF. DNA for the CDR3: TGTGCCAGCAGCTTAGTAGGGGTCCGGGACATTCAGTACTTC.

The rearrangement links TRBV7-9 to TRBJ2-2; D not certain. Looked up from germline, CDR1 is SEHNR and CDR2 is FQNEAQ (reference sequence). This CDR3 is built from 12 residues. V was trimmed by 8 bases and J by 0 bases, leaving 4 bases between them. The chain's CDR3 is CASYANTGELFF. For the CDR3, the DNA is TGTGCCAGCTATGCGAACACCGGGGAGCTGTTTTTT.

CDR3 region: CASSYRRGYEQYF. CDR3 DNA: TGTGCCAGCAGTTACCGAAGGGGTTACGAGCAGTACTTC. The chain employs TRBV6-5 and TRBJ2-7, with D possibly TRBD1 on 5 matching bases. Trimming stripped 2 bases from V and 4 bases from J, with 9 bases between. Germline CDR1 MNHEY, CDR2 SVGAGI. This CDR3 has 13 amino acids.

The chain uses TRBV28 and TRBJ1-6, with 7 bases that match TRBD1. V gave up 4 bases and J gave up 8 bases; unmatched junction bases: 11. Germline CDR1 reads MDHEN; CDR2 reads SYDVKM. The CDR3 spans 16 residues. This CDR3 is CASSYRAVRGDSPLHF. The CDR3 DNA sequence: TGTGCCAGCAGTTATAGGGCAGTCAGGGGGGATTCACCCCTCCACTTT.

The chain has TRBV7-9 and TRBJ1-1, with D perhaps matching TRBD1 (5 bases). CDR1 and CDR2 from the germline V gene are SEHNR and FQNEAQ (reference sequence). V was cut by 6 bases and J by 0 bases, with 11 bases left in between. This CDR3 comprises 14 residues. As DNA, the CDR3 is TGTGCCAGCAGTTCAGACAGAATGAACACTGAAGCTTTCTTT. Amino acid sequence: CASSSDRMNTEAFF. Variable domain in full (rest from reference TRBV7-9 and TRBJ1-1): DTGVSQNPRHKITKRGQNVTFRCDPISEHNRLYWYRQTLGQGPEFLTYFQNEAQLEKSRLLSDRFSAERPKGSFSTLEIQRTEQGDSAMYLCASSSDRMNTEAFFGQGTRLTVV.